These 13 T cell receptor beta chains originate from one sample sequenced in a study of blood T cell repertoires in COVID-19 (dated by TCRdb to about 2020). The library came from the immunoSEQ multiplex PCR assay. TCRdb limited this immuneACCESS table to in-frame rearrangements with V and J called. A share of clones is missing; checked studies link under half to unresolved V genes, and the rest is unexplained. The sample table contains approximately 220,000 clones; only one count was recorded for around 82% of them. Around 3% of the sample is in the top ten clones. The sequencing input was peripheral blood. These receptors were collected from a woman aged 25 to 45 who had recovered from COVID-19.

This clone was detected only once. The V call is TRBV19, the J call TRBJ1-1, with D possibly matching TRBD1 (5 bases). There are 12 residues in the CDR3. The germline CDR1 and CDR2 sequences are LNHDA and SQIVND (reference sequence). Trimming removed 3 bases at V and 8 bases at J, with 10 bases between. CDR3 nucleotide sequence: TGTGCCAGTAGTATCGAAGGGGTCGAAGCTTTCTTT. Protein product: CASSIEGVEAFF.

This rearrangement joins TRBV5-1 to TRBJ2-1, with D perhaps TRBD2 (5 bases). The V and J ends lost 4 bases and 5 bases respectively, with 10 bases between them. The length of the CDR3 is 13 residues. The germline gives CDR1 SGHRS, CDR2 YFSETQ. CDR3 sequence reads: CASSPGIDNEQFF. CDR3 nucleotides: TGCGCCAGCAGCCCCGGGATCGACAATGAGCAGTTCTTC.

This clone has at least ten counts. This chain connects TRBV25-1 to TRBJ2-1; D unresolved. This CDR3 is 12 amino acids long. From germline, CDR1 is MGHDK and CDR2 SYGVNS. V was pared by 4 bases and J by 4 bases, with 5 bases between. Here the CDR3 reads CASSGSYNEQFF. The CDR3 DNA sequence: TGTGCCAGCAGTGGGAGTTACAATGAGCAGTTCTTC.

CDR3: CASSYHSEQYF. Written as DNA, the CDR3 is TGTGCCAGCAGTTATCACTCCGAGCAGTACTTC. The chain employs TRBV6-5 and TRBJ2-7, with D unclear. Trimming left V 3 bases short and J 6 bases short, with 6 bases between. CDR3 length equals 11 residues. Germline V gene data show CDR1 as MNHEY and CDR2 as SVGAGI.

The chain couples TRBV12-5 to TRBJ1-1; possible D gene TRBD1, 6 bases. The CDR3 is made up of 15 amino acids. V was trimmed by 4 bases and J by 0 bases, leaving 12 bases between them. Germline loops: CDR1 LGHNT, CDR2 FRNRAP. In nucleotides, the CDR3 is TGTGCTAGTGGTTCCCAGGGGTGGTTGAACACTGAAGCTTTCTTT. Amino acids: CASGSQGWLNTEAFF. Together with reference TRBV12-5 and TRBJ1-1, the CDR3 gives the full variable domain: DARVTQTPRHKVTEMGQEVTMRCQPILGHNTVFWYRQTMMQGLELLAYFRNRAPLDDSGMPKDRFSAEMPDATLATLKIQPSEPRDSAVYFCASGSQGWLNTEAFFGQGTRLTVV.

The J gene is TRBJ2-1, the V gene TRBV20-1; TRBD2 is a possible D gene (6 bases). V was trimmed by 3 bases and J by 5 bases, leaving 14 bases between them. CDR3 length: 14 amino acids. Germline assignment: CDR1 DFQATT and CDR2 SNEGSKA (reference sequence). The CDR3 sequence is CSASRSGSHNEQFF. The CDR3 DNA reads TGCAGTGCTAGTAGGAGCGGGTCCCACAATGAGCAGTTCTTC.

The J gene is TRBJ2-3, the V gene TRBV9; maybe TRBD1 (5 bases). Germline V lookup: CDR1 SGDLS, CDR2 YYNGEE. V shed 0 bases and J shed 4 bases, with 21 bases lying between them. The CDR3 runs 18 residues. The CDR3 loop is CASSVVPTGTTYADTQYF. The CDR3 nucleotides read TGTGCCAGCAGCGTAGTTCCCACAGGTACCACATACGCAGATACGCAGTATTTT.

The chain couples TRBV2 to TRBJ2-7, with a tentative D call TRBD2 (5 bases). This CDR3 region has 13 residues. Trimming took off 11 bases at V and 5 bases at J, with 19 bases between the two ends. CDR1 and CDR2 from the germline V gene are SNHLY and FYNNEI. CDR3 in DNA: TGTGCCGGTACTCCGGACTCCGGAGACGAGCAGTACTTC. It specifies CAGTPDSGDEQYF.

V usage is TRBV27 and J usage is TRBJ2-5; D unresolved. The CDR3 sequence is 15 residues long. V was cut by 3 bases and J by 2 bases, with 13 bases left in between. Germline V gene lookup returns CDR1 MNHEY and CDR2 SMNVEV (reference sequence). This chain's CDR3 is CASSFIGSQQETQYF. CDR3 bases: TGTGCCAGCAGTTTCATCGGGTCTCAACAAGAGACCCAGTACTTC.

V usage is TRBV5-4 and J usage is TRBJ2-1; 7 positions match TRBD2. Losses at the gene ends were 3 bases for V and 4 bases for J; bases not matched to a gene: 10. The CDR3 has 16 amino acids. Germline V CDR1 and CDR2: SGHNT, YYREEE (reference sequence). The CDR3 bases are TGTGCCAGCAGCTCCGGGACTACGAAGACTTACAATGAGCAGTTCTTC. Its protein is CASSSGTTKTYNEQFF.

The CDR3: CASSQAGTSGRGTDTQYF. The CDR3 DNA reads as TGTGCCAGCAGCCAGGCCGGGACTAGCGGGAGGGGCACAGATACGCAGTATTTT. The rearrangement uses TRBV4-2 and TRBJ2-3, with 16 bases that match TRBD2. CDR3 length equals 18 residues. V was clipped by 3 bases and J by 1 base; unmatched bases: 4. Germline CDR1 is LGHNA and CDR2 is YNFKEQ.

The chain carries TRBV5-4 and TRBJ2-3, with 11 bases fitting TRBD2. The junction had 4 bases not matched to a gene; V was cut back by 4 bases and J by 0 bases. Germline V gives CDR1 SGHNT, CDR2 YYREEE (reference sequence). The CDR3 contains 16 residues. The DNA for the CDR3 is TGTGCCAGCAGCCTGCGGACTAGCGGGAGCACAGATACGCAGTATTTT. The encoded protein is CASSLRTSGSTDTQYF.

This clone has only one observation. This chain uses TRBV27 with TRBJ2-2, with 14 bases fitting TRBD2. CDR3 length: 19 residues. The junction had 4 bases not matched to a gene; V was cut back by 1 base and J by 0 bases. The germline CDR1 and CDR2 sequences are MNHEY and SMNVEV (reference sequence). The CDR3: CASSLWGTSGSTNTGELFF. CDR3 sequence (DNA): TGTGCCAGCAGTTTATGGGGGACTAGCGGGAGCACGAACACCGGGGAGCTGTTTTTT.